This TCR beta chain was captured in a study of graft-versus-host responses after intestinal transplantation. About the study: The study gave all recipients anti-thymocyte globulin induction, then tacrolimus and steroids for about 3 years.

This clone is a singleton in its sample. The antigen remains unidentified. Trimming took off 3 bases at V and 4 bases at J, with 13 bases between the two ends. There are 14 residues in the CDR3. CDR1 and CDR2 (germline): SGDLS, YYNGEE. Assay: immunoSEQ multiplex PCR; the TCRdb copy retains only in-frame clones and omits some. Of under 150,000 clones listed, about 95% were seen once; the top ten hold over 2.5%. Sample: unstimulated CD8+ T cells sorted from spleen or lymph node cells, taken before intestinal transplant. The sequence was collected from a human donor who received an intestinal transplant. The chain carries TRBV9 and TRBJ1-1, with D possibly matching TRBD1 (5 bases). For the CDR3, the DNA is TGTGCCAGCAGCGCCCCTGGGGGAGTCACTGAAGCTTTCTTT. It yields the protein CASSAPGGVTEAFF.